Sequencing of this T cell receptor (beta chain) was carried out in a study of blood T cell repertoires in COVID-19. As for the study in general: Sites in the United States, Italy and Spain provided acute and convalescent COVID-19 samples.

Profiling relied on immunoSEQ multiplex PCR, and the TCRdb table lists in-frame clones only, not all of them. The sample contains under 300,000 clones, roughly 80% of which appear only once. This CDR3 spans 13 amino acids. Trimming at V came to 4 bases and at J to 7 bases, leaving 4 bases not matched to a gene. The V and J genes are TRBV12-3 or TRBV12-4 and TRBJ1-2; 9 bases are shared with TRBD1. This sequence originates from a woman aged 18-29 years with acute or convalescent COVID-19. The sequenced sample consisted of peripheral blood. The CDR3 region is CASSYRGRLGYTF. CDR3 coding DNA: TGTGCCAGCAGTTACAGGGGGCGGCTTGGCTACACCTTC.